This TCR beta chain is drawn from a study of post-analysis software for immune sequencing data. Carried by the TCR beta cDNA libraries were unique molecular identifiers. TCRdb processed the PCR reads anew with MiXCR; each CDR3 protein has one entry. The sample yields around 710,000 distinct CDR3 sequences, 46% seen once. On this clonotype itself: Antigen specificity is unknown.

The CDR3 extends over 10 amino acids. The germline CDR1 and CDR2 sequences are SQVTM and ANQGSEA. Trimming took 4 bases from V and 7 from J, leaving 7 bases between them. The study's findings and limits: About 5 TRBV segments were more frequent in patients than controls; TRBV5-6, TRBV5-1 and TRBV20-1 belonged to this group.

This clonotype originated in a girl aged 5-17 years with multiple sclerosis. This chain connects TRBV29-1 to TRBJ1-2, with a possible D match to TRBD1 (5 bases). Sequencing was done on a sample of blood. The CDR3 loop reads CSVAQGGYTF. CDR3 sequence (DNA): TGCAGCGTTGCCCAGGGTGGCTACACCTTC. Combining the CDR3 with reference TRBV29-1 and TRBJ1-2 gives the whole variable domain SAVISQKPSRDICQRGTSLTIQCQVDSQVTMMFWYRQQPGQSLTLIATANQGSEATYESGFVIDKFPISRPNLTFSTLTVSNMSPEDSSIYLCSVAQGGYTFGSGTRLTVV.